The clone carrying this TCR beta chain is a singleton in its sample. Trimming took 4 bases from V and 5 from J; bases not matched to a gene: 10. This CDR3 region has 16 residues. Germline V gives CDR1 MNHGY, CDR2 SVAAGI. The data were taken from a study of technical replicates of blood from a few donors. Only in-frame clones appear in the TCRdb table, and some are missing; sequencing was by immunoSEQ multiplex PCR. This sample has about 84,000 clones, with roughly 93% found just once. This TCR was sampled from a human donor in good health. J is TRBJ2-1 and V is TRBV6-9; 8 nucleotides line up with TRBD2. The sample was T cells isolated from PBMCs. The CDR3, as DNA: TGTGCCAGCAGTTTACCTTTAGCGGGGACTAACAATGAGCAGTTCTTC. Amino acids: CASSLPLAGTNNEQFF.